Listed below are T cell receptor beta chains from one sample, sequenced in a study of OX40 agonist ivuxolimab in advanced cancers. Measured with immunoSEQ multiplex PCR; TCRdb has only the in-frame clones, and not every one. The data show 65,000 to 95,000 clones, about nine tenths seen once. The material was CD4+ or CD8+ T cells sorted from blood, obtained in a trial of the OX40 agonist ivuxolimab. All receptors derive from an adult with an advanced solid tumor such as melanoma, head and neck, liver or kidney cancer. CDR3s include the opening cysteine and the closing phenylalanine or tryptophan. Fields, in order: D gene, J gene, clone size, V gene, CDR3 protein, CDR3 DNA. D genes are given only for firm matches. Size values are once, few and many counts, or a class for expanded clones, and some rows have none.

d_call: -
j_call: TRBJ1-5
clone_size: -
v_call: TRBV28
cdr3_aa: CASSLAVGHQPQHF
cdr3_nt: TGTGCCAGCAGTTTAGCGGTAGGGCACCAGCCCCAGCATTTT

d_call: TRBD1
j_call: TRBJ2-7
clone_size: -
v_call: TRBV19
cdr3_aa: CASSLIPRQGATYEQYF
cdr3_nt: TGTGCCAGTAGTCTTATCCCCCGACAGGGGGCAACCTACGAGCAGTACTTC

d_call: TRBD2
j_call: TRBJ2-7
clone_size: -
v_call: TRBV7-2
cdr3_aa: CASSLLAGGFYEQYF
cdr3_nt: TGTGCCAGCAGCTTGTTAGCGGGAGGGTTCTACGAGCAGTACTTC

d_call: TRBD2
j_call: TRBJ2-7
clone_size: -
v_call: TRBV7-6
cdr3_aa: CASSSFGTSGSGEQYF
cdr3_nt: TGTGCCAGCAGCTCGTTCGGGACTAGCGGGAGTGGGGAGCAGTACTTC

d_call: TRBD2
j_call: TRBJ2-1
clone_size: -
v_call: TRBV4-3
cdr3_aa: CASSQDSPFSSGLYNEQFF
cdr3_nt: TGCGCCAGCAGCCAAGATTCTCCCTTTTCTAGCGGGCTATACAATGAGCAGTTCTTC

d_call: -
j_call: TRBJ1-6
clone_size: -
v_call: TRBV15
cdr3_aa: CATSRDLDGNNSPLHF
cdr3_nt: TGTGCCACCAGCAGAGATCTGGACGGAAATAATTCACCCCTCCACTTT

d_call: -
j_call: TRBJ2-5
clone_size: once
v_call: TRBV4-1
cdr3_aa: CASSQGSGGLETQYF
cdr3_nt: TGCGCCAGCAGCCAAGGGTCGGGTGGACTAGAGACCCAGTACTTC

d_call: TRBD2
j_call: TRBJ2-7
clone_size: -
v_call: TRBV7-2
cdr3_aa: CASKLAGSTYEQYF
cdr3_nt: TGTGCCAGCAAGCTAGCGGGTTCTACCTACGAGCAGTACTTC

d_call: -
j_call: TRBJ1-4
clone_size: -
v_call: TRBV19
cdr3_aa: CASSIRARGEKLFF
cdr3_nt: TGTGCCAGTAGTATTAGAGCCCGAGGAGAAAAACTGTTTTTT

d_call: -
j_call: TRBJ1-1
clone_size: once
v_call: TRBV7-2
cdr3_aa: CASSLQTANTEAFF
cdr3_nt: TGTGCCAGCAGCTTACAGACAGCGAACACTGAAGCTTTCTTT

d_call: TRBD1
j_call: TRBJ1-1
clone_size: -
v_call: TRBV11-3
cdr3_aa: CASSFGTGGDEAFF
cdr3_nt: TGTGCCAGCAGCTTTGGGACAGGGGGCGATGAAGCTTTCTTT

d_call: -
j_call: TRBJ1-5
clone_size: -
v_call: TRBV27
cdr3_aa: CASSSKLGSPINQPQHF
cdr3_nt: TGTGCCAGCAGTTCCAAGCTGGGATCGCCGATCAATCAGCCCCAGCATTTT

d_call: -
j_call: TRBJ1-1
clone_size: -
v_call: TRBV7-6
cdr3_aa: CASSSQMNTEAFF
cdr3_nt: TGTGCCAGCAGCTCGCAAATGAACACTGAAGCTTTCTTT

d_call: -
j_call: TRBJ2-2
clone_size: -
v_call: TRBV7-2
cdr3_aa: CASSLLVSNTGELFF
cdr3_nt: TGTGCCAGCAGCTTACTAGTCTCGAACACCGGGGAGCTGTTTTTT

d_call: -
j_call: TRBJ2-1
clone_size: once
v_call: TRBV11-2
cdr3_aa: CASSLGGIEQFF
cdr3_nt: TGTGCCAGCAGCTTAGGGGGGATTGAGCAGTTCTTC

d_call: -
j_call: TRBJ2-3
clone_size: -
v_call: TRBV18
cdr3_aa: CASSPMVSQGDTQYF
cdr3_nt: TGTGCCAGCTCACCCATGGTGAGCCAGGGCGATACGCAGTATTTT

d_call: -
j_call: TRBJ2-3
clone_size: -
v_call: TRBV19
cdr3_aa: CASRYTDTQYF
cdr3_nt: TGTGCCAGTAGGTACACAGATACGCAGTATTTT

d_call: TRBD1
j_call: TRBJ2-1
clone_size: -
v_call: TRBV27
cdr3_aa: CASKPDRGPYNEQFF
cdr3_nt: TGTGCCAGCAAGCCCGACAGGGGGCCTTACAATGAGCAGTTCTTC

d_call: -
j_call: TRBJ1-1
clone_size: -
v_call: TRBV7-8
cdr3_aa: CASSERRDLRGISSEAFF
cdr3_nt: TGTGCCAGCAGCGAGCGCCGGGATCTTAGGGGTATATCTTCTGAAGCTTTCTTT

d_call: -
j_call: TRBJ1-2
clone_size: -
v_call: TRBV7-2
cdr3_aa: CASSSQGPLGYTF
cdr3_nt: TGTGCCAGCAGCTCACAGGGTCCCCTTGGCTACACCTTC

d_call: -
j_call: TRBJ1-5
clone_size: -
v_call: TRBV6-1
cdr3_aa: CASSEGQPQHF
cdr3_nt: TGTGCCAGCAGTGAAGGACAGCCCCAGCATTTT

d_call: TRBD1
j_call: TRBJ1-5
clone_size: once
v_call: TRBV18
cdr3_aa: CASSSPGTGIQPQHF
cdr3_nt: TGTGCCAGCTCATCGCCCGGGACAGGGATTCAGCCCCAGCATTTT

d_call: TRBD1
j_call: TRBJ2-7
clone_size: -
v_call: TRBV18
cdr3_aa: CASSPGQGADEQYF
cdr3_nt: TGTGCCAGCTCACCGGGACAGGGGGCGGACGAGCAGTACTTC

d_call: TRBD2
j_call: TRBJ2-7
clone_size: -
v_call: TRBV6-1
cdr3_aa: CASSAGGTSGRAGVEQYF
cdr3_nt: TGTGCCAGCAGTGCCGGAGGGACTAGCGGGAGGGCGGGGGTCGAGCAGTACTTC

d_call: -
j_call: TRBJ2-7
clone_size: -
v_call: TRBV6-1
cdr3_aa: CASSESGRTYEQYF
cdr3_nt: TGTGCCAGCAGTGAATCGGGCCGAACCTACGAGCAGTACTTC

d_call: -
j_call: TRBJ1-1
clone_size: -
v_call: TRBV5-1
cdr3_aa: CASSLEATAGGTEAFF
cdr3_nt: TGCGCCAGCAGCTTGGAGGCGACAGCTGGTGGCACTGAAGCTTTCTTT

d_call: -
j_call: TRBJ2-5
clone_size: -
v_call: TRBV20-1
cdr3_aa: CSTGLKETQYF
cdr3_nt: TGCAGTACAGGGCTTAAAGAGACCCAGTACTTC

d_call: TRBD2
j_call: TRBJ2-5
clone_size: -
v_call: TRBV6-6
cdr3_aa: CAGGGPSETQYF
cdr3_nt: TGTGCCGGGGGGGGACCTTCGGAGACCCAGTACTTC

d_call: -
j_call: TRBJ1-1
clone_size: -
v_call: TRBV11-3
cdr3_aa: CASSLAENTEAFF
cdr3_nt: TGTGCCAGCAGCTTAGCGGAAAACACTGAAGCTTTCTTT

d_call: -
j_call: TRBJ2-2
clone_size: once
v_call: TRBV30
cdr3_aa: CAWTRLNTGELFF
cdr3_nt: TGTGCCTGGACCCGACTCAACACCGGGGAGCTGTTTTTT

d_call: -
j_call: TRBJ2-7
clone_size: -
v_call: TRBV5-6
cdr3_aa: CASSFVGTAWEEQYF
cdr3_nt: TGTGCCAGCAGCTTCGTCGGGACGGCATGGGAGGAGCAGTACTTC

d_call: TRBD1
j_call: TRBJ1-2
clone_size: -
v_call: TRBV6-1
cdr3_aa: CASSGQGYDGYTF
cdr3_nt: TGTGCCAGCAGTGGACAGGGGTACGATGGCTACACCTTC

d_call: -
j_call: TRBJ2-1
clone_size: -
v_call: TRBV7-2
cdr3_aa: CASSLASPASSYNEQFF
cdr3_nt: TGTGCCAGCAGCTTAGCGTCACCGGCAAGCTCCTACAATGAGCAGTTCTTC

d_call: TRBD2
j_call: TRBJ2-5
clone_size: -
v_call: TRBV5-1
cdr3_aa: CASNNGLAGVGETQYF
cdr3_nt: TGCGCCAGCAACAATGGACTAGCGGGAGTAGGAGAGACCCAGTACTTC

d_call: -
j_call: TRBJ1-4
clone_size: -
v_call: TRBV2
cdr3_aa: CASKFEGATNEKLFF
cdr3_nt: TGTGCCAGCAAATTCGAAGGGGCAACTAATGAAAAACTGTTTTTT

d_call: TRBD2
j_call: TRBJ2-3
clone_size: -
v_call: TRBV11-3
cdr3_aa: CASSPAWASGISDTQYF
cdr3_nt: TGTGCCAGCAGCCCCGCTTGGGCTAGCGGGATTTCAGATACGCAGTATTTT

d_call: TRBD1
j_call: TRBJ1-2
clone_size: -
v_call: TRBV7-8
cdr3_aa: CASSLENRQGYGYTF
cdr3_nt: TGTGCCAGCAGCTTAGAGAACCGACAGGGTTATGGCTACACCTTC

d_call: -
j_call: TRBJ1-5
clone_size: -
v_call: TRBV28
cdr3_aa: CASSFGAGAYQPQHF
cdr3_nt: TGTGCCAGCAGTTTCGGGGCAGGGGCTTATCAGCCCCAGCATTTT

d_call: TRBD1
j_call: TRBJ1-6
clone_size: -
v_call: TRBV30
cdr3_aa: CAWSVGQGGNSPLHF
cdr3_nt: TGTGCCTGGAGTGTGGGACAGGGAGGAAATTCACCCCTCCACTTT

d_call: -
j_call: TRBJ2-3
clone_size: few
v_call: TRBV4-1
cdr3_aa: CASSQDRGTDTQYF
cdr3_nt: TGCGCCAGCAGCCAAGATCGGGGAACAGATACGCAGTATTTT

d_call: -
j_call: TRBJ1-5
clone_size: -
v_call: TRBV27
cdr3_aa: CASKVGDQPQHF
cdr3_nt: TGTGCCAGCAAAGTCGGAGATCAGCCCCAGCATTTT

d_call: -
j_call: TRBJ2-3
clone_size: -
v_call: TRBV29-1
cdr3_aa: CSAQPRIWVSTDTQYF
cdr3_nt: TGCAGCGCTCAGCCTAGGATCTGGGTTAGCACAGATACGCAGTATTTT

d_call: -
j_call: TRBJ2-1
clone_size: -
v_call: TRBV7-2
cdr3_aa: CASSLIASGNTPFF
cdr3_nt: TGTGCCAGCAGCTTAATTGCGAGCGGAAATACCCCGTTCTTC

d_call: TRBD2
j_call: TRBJ2-7
clone_size: -
v_call: TRBV4-1
cdr3_aa: CASSQGPGLAAYEQYF
cdr3_nt: TGCGCCAGCAGCCAAGGGCCAGGACTAGCCGCCTACGAGCAGTACTTC

d_call: -
j_call: TRBJ2-7
clone_size: once
v_call: TRBV6-5
cdr3_aa: CASSSVDRPYEQYF
cdr3_nt: TGTGCCAGCAGTTCCGTGGACAGACCCTACGAGCAGTACTTC

d_call: TRBD2
j_call: TRBJ2-3
clone_size: -
v_call: TRBV5-1
cdr3_aa: CASRKREGDLQTQYF
cdr3_nt: TGCGCCAGCAGAAAGCGGGAGGGCGATCTTCAGACGCAGTATTTT

d_call: TRBD1
j_call: TRBJ2-3
clone_size: once
v_call: TRBV5-8
cdr3_aa: CASSLGQGWATDTQYF
cdr3_nt: TGTGCCAGCAGCTTGGGACAGGGGTGGGCTACAGATACGCAGTATTTT

d_call: -
j_call: TRBJ2-1
clone_size: -
v_call: TRBV9
cdr3_aa: CASSVAGYYNEQFF
cdr3_nt: TGTGCCAGCAGCGTAGCAGGGTACTACAATGAGCAGTTCTTC

d_call: -
j_call: TRBJ2-3
clone_size: -
v_call: TRBV9
cdr3_aa: CASSVVERADTQYF
cdr3_nt: TGTGCCAGCAGCGTAGTCGAGCGCGCAGATACGCAGTATTTT

d_call: -
j_call: TRBJ2-7
clone_size: -
v_call: TRBV18
cdr3_aa: CASSPSSYEQYF
cdr3_nt: TGTGCCAGCTCACCTAGCTCCTACGAGCAGTACTTC

d_call: -
j_call: TRBJ2-6
clone_size: -
v_call: TRBV9
cdr3_aa: CASSVLQSGANVLTF
cdr3_nt: TGTGCCAGCAGCGTATTACAGTCTGGGGCCAACGTCCTGACTTTC

d_call: TRBD2
j_call: TRBJ2-5
clone_size: -
v_call: TRBV11-3
cdr3_aa: CASSPGTSGGETQYF
cdr3_nt: TGTGCCAGCAGCCCAGGGACTAGCGGGGGAGAGACCCAGTACTTC

d_call: -
j_call: TRBJ1-1
clone_size: -
v_call: TRBV5-1
cdr3_aa: CASSLWAMDTEAFF
cdr3_nt: TGCGCCAGCAGCTTATGGGCGATGGACACTGAAGCTTTCTTT

d_call: -
j_call: TRBJ2-3
clone_size: once
v_call: TRBV19
cdr3_aa: CASSIRPGSADTQYF
cdr3_nt: TGTGCCAGTAGTATAAGGCCCGGTTCCGCAGATACGCAGTATTTT